What follows are 2 T cell receptor beta chains derived from one specimen sequenced in a study of blood T cell repertoires in COVID-19. The repertoire was sequenced with immunoSEQ multiplex PCR; TCRdb's copy has only in-frame clones and lacks some. The sample records about 240,000 clones, roughly 88% being singletons. What was sequenced was peripheral blood. Receptors were obtained from a woman between 25 and 40 years old with acute or convalescent COVID-19.

This rearrangement joins TRBV5-6 to TRBJ2-7, with 13 bases lining up with TRBD2. The CDR3 consists of 15 residues. V lost 5 bases to trimming and J lost 3 bases; unmatched junction nucleotides: 5. CDR1 is SGHDT and CDR2 is YYEEEE in the germline V gene. CDR3 loop: CASSPTSGRFYEQYF. The CDR3 DNA reads TGTGCCAGCAGTCCGACTAGCGGGAGGTTCTACGAGCAGTACTTC.

The gene calls are TRBV14 and TRBJ2-7, with 7 nucleotides matching TRBD1. With 4 bases clipped from V and 0 bases from J, the junction kept 6 bases outside the gene matches. The CDR3 is made up of 15 amino acids. Germline V gene data show CDR1 as SGHDN and CDR2 as FVKESK. The CDR3 reads CASSRGQANSYEQYF. In nucleotides, the CDR3 is TGTGCCAGCAGCCGCGGACAGGCAAACTCCTACGAGCAGTACTTC.